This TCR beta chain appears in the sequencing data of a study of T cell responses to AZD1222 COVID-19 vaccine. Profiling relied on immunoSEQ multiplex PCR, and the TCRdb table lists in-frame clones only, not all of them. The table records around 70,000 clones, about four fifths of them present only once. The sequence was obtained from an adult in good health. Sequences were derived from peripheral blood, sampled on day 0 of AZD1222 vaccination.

The CDR3 nucleotides are TGCGCCAGCAGCCAGAGACAGGGGCCTGGAATCTATGGCTACACCTTC. The encoded protein is CASSQRQGPGIYGYTF. The rearrangement joins TRBV4-1 to TRBJ1-2; 8 positions match TRBD1. CDR1 and CDR2 (germline): MGHRA, YSYEKL. V was pared by 3 bases and J by 4 bases, with 10 bases of the junction left unmatched. The CDR3 sequence is 16 residues long.